This is a list of T cell receptor beta chains from one sample in a study of cytomegalovirus exposure and HLA in healthy donors. The method was immunoSEQ multiplex PCR; TCRdb's version includes in-frame clones alone and lacks a portion of them. This sample has about 180,000 clones, with 85% found just once. The sample comprised PBMCs. These receptors came from a man younger than 30 in good health and CMV-seropositive. CDR3s include the opening cysteine and the closing phenylalanine or tryptophan. A D gene is named only where the DNA matches it firmly. Not every row has a clone size; where given, it reads once, few, many or a size class.

size	J	D	V	CDR3	DNA
NA	TRBJ2-7	TRBD1	TRBV4-1	CASSQGTGSSYEQYF	TGCGCCAGCAGCCAGGGGACAGGGAGCTCCTACGAGCAGTACTTC
NA	TRBJ1-2	TRBD1	TRBV9	CASSGDREGYTF	TGTGCCAGCAGCGGGGACAGGGAGGGCTACACCTTC
NA	TRBJ2-5	NA	TRBV13	CASSSSVIGRTQYF	TGTGCCAGCAGCTCGAGCGTAATAGGAAGGACCCAGTACTTC
few	TRBJ1-1	TRBD1	TRBV5-1	CASSPGTGTTEAFF	TGCGCCAGCAGCCCAGGGACAGGGACCACTGAAGCTTTCTTT
NA	TRBJ1-1	NA	TRBV21-1	CASSKSAGSNTEAFF	TGTGCCAGCAGCAAATCCGCAGGCTCGAACACTGAAGCTTTCTTT
NA	TRBJ2-3	NA	TRBV9	CASSVSGSTDTQYF	TGTGCCAGCAGCGTAAGCGGAAGCACAGATACGCAGTATTTT
NA	TRBJ2-1	NA	TRBV5-1	CASSLTGPSYNEQFF	TGCGCCAGCAGCTTGACAGGGCCCTCCTACAATGAGCAGTTCTTC
NA	TRBJ2-2	NA	TRBV29-1	CSVAPNTGELFF	TGCAGCGTTGCCCCTAACACCGGGGAGCTGTTTTTT
NA	TRBJ2-7	TRBD1	TRBV7-8	CASSPRARGSSYEQYF	TGTGCCAGCAGCCCCCGGGCCAGGGGGAGCTCCTACGAGCAGTACTTC
few	TRBJ2-7	TRBD2	TRBV2	CASRRTPSGSHEQYF	TGTGCCAGCAGAAGAACGCCTAGCGGGAGCCACGAGCAGTACTTC
few	TRBJ1-1	NA	TRBV6-1	CASSASPEGTEAFF	TGTGCCAGCAGTGCCAGTCCGGAGGGCACTGAAGCTTTCTTT
few	TRBJ1-2	NA	TRBV15	CATSRGNRDYGYTF	TGTGCCACCAGCAGAGGTAACCGAGACTATGGCTACACCTTC
NA	TRBJ1-3	NA	TRBV19	CASRPGSTGKGNTIYF	TGTGCCAGTAGGCCAGGGTCTACGGGTAAAGGAAACACCATATATTTT
NA	TRBJ2-3	NA	TRBV2	CASSEASANGLDTQYF	TGTGCCAGCAGTGAAGCTAGTGCTAATGGACTGGATACGCAGTATTTT
NA	TRBJ1-4	NA	TRBV7-6	CASSLGTANEKLFF	TGTGCCAGCAGCTTAGGGACAGCTAATGAAAAACTGTTTTTT
NA	TRBJ2-7	NA	TRBV27	CASSFSAGPYEQYF	TGTGCCAGCAGCTTCTCGGCAGGGCCCTACGAGCAGTACTTC
NA	TRBJ1-2	NA	TRBV10-1	CASSPGSQGGYTF	TGCGCCAGCAGCCCCGGTAGCCAAGGTGGCTACACCTTC
NA	TRBJ2-7	NA	TRBV19	CASRGGRAQYF	TGTGCCAGTAGAGGGGGACGGGCGCAGTACTTC
NA	TRBJ2-5	TRBD2	TRBV2	CASSDYGLAGETQYF	TGTGCCAGCAGTGATTATGGACTAGCGGGGGAGACCCAGTACTTC
NA	TRBJ2-1	TRBD1	TRBV2	CASSWSGTGGELGDEQFF	TGTGCCAGCAGCTGGTCGGGGACAGGGGGCGAATTGGGCGATGAGCAGTTCTTC
NA	TRBJ1-1	NA	TRBV5-1	CASSLSKGQGYTEAFF	TGCGCCAGCAGCTTATCTAAAGGGCAGGGTTACACTGAAGCTTTCTTT
NA	TRBJ2-6	NA	TRBV2	CASSERGTGANVLTF	TGTGCCAGCAGTGAGAGGGGGACCGGGGCCAACGTCCTGACTTTC